This is a list of T cell receptor beta chains from one sample in a study of T cells in localized non-small cell lung cancer. The repertoire was sequenced with immunoSEQ multiplex PCR; TCRdb's copy has only in-frame clones and lacks some. The sample lists approximately 12,000 clones, more than 75% occurring once. Material: peripheral blood, obtained before any cancer treatment. The origin of the receptors is a male donor at least 60 years old with stage I lung adenocarcinoma. Both conserved end residues are part of each CDR3. The D gene is left open where the match is weak. Expanded clones get a size class; other rows say once, few or many, or leave the size out.

abundance	v_gene	j_gene	d_gene	CDR3aa	CDR3nt
NA	TRBV5-4	TRBJ2-1	NA	CASSLTGSNEQFF	TGTGCCAGCAGCTTGACGGGGTCCAATGAGCAGTTCTTC
NA	TRBV2	TRBJ2-7	NA	CASSEAAYEQYF	TGTGCCAGCAGTGAAGCAGCCTACGAGCAGTACTTC
NA	TRBV6-1	TRBJ2-2	NA	CASSARPRGPTLNTGELFF	TGTGCCAGCAGTGCACGCCCCAGAGGACCTACCCTGAACACCGGGGAGCTGTTTTTT
few	TRBV7-9	TRBJ2-7	NA	CASSFSGDEQYF	TGTGCCAGCAGCTTTTCTGGAGACGAGCAGTACTTC
NA	TRBV5-1	TRBJ2-7	TRBD1	CASSLATLGTGSYEQYF	TGCGCCAGCAGCTTGGCTACTTTAGGGACAGGGTCCTACGAGCAGTACTTC
NA	TRBV7-6	TRBJ2-2	TRBD2	CASSPQAGENTGELFF	TGTGCCAGCAGCCCCCAAGCGGGGGAGAACACCGGGGAGCTGTTTTTT
NA	TRBV7-9	TRBJ1-2	TRBD1	CASSLFHGTGVSGYTF	TGTGCCAGCAGCTTATTCCATGGGACAGGTGTTAGTGGCTACACCTTC
few	TRBV9	TRBJ2-5	NA	CASSVSAGNQETQYF	TGTGCCAGCAGCGTTTCTGCGGGGAATCAAGAGACCCAGTACTTC
NA	TRBV4-2	TRBJ1-3	NA	CASSQDYGGGRIGGNTIYF	TGTGCCAGCAGCCAAGATTACGGGGGGGGGCGCATCGGCGGAAACACCATATATTTT
few	TRBV5-6	TRBJ1-1	NA	CASSRHNGGMGGGAEAFF	TGTGCCAGCAGCCGGCATAACGGGGGAATGGGTGGTGGAGCTGAAGCTTTCTTT
NA	TRBV6-5	TRBJ1-5	TRBD1	CASSYSIWDRDQPQHF	TGTGCCAGCAGTTACTCGATTTGGGACAGGGATCAGCCCCAGCATTTT
NA	TRBV5-4	TRBJ1-1	NA	CASSLAQSEMAEAFF	TGTGCCAGCAGCTTGGCCCAAAGCGAGATGGCTGAAGCTTTCTTT